This T cell receptor beta chain is from a study of blood T cells in healthy people across ages. Overall study: Template switching captured about one barcoded beta molecule per two T cells. Findings of the study overall: Both naive CD4+ cell counts and diversity were greater in long-lived donors than in aged donors. A conclusive naive versus antigen-experienced comparison was prevented by the unsorted PBMCs.

Notes on this clonotype: What it binds is unknown.

CDR3 length: 15 residues. The germline V gene encodes CDR1 SGHRS and CDR2 YFSETQ. Losses at the gene ends were 7 bases for V and 4 bases for J; bases not matched to a gene: 10. Through a sample-barcoded 5' primer and a J-beta primer mix, a second PCR was run for roughly 6 to 12 cycles. Every sample gave at least 2.5 million paired-end reads containing CDR3. MiXCR, applied by TCRdb to the 5' RACE reads, yields one record per CDR3 protein. This sample has 600,000 to 650,000 distinct CDR3 sequences, with under 65% found just once. The receptor comes from a man aged 55 to 70 in good health. Sequencing was carried out using blood. V is TRBV5-1 and J is TRBJ1-4, with 7 bases identical to TRBD1. The CDR3 bases are TGCGCCAGCCGCGTGGGCCGGGACAGTAATGAAAAACTGTTTTTT. Its translation is CASRVGRDSNEKLFF.